Below, 13 T cell receptor beta chains from the same sample are listed, as sequenced in a study of response to subunit inactivated influenza vaccine. TCRdb re-called the RT-PCR reads through MiXCR, storing one row per CDR3 protein. The table lists about 520,000 distinct CDR3 sequences, 25% of them singletons. The specimen was CD4+ T cells sorted from PBMCs, collected less than 6 days after vaccination. Receptors were obtained from a man between 45 and 60 years old who received an inactivated influenza vaccine.

V gene TRBV20-1 combines with J gene TRBJ2-7; 11 bases agree with TRBD2. With 3 bases clipped from V and 10 bases from J, the junction kept 14 bases outside the gene matches. From germline, CDR1 is DFQATT and CDR2 SNEGSKA (reference sequence). The CDR3 extends over 15 amino acids. This CDR3 reads CSARDPGLAARPQYF. The CDR3 coding sequence is TGCAGTGCTAGGGATCCGGGACTAGCGGCGCGCCCACAGTACTTC.

This clonotype was seen only a few times. V and J are TRBV9 and TRBJ2-3; D gene ambiguous. The CDR3 runs 14 residues. Germline V gene data show CDR1 as SGDLS and CDR2 as YYNGEE. V lost 9 bases and J lost 2, with 16 bases in between. CDR3 in DNA: TGTGCCACCTCAAGGACGCCTGTCACAGATACGCAGTATTTT. This gives the protein CATSRTPVTDTQYF.

There are a few counts of this clonotype. This sequence joins TRBV24-1 and TRBJ2-7, with 7 bases that match TRBD1. Germline CDR1 and CDR2: KGHDR and SFDVKD. The CDR3 loop spans 16 amino acids. The junction had 8 bases not matched to a gene; V was cut back by 2 bases and J by 2 bases. The CDR3 DNA is TGTGCCACCAGTGATTCATCCGGGACAGATACCTACGAGCAGTACTTC. This encodes CATSDSSGTDTYEQYF.

This clonotype was counted only a few times. The J gene is TRBJ2-2, the V gene TRBV7-9; D is uncertain. Trimming shortened V by 9 bases and J by 4 bases, and 18 bases separated the two germline ends. Per the germline V gene, CDR1 is SEHNR and CDR2 is FQNEAQ (reference sequence). The CDR3 extends over 15 amino acids. CDR3 amino acids: CASDSGSSSTGELFF. CDR3 bases: TGTGCCAGTGACTCAGGTAGCAGTAGCACCGGGGAGCTGTTTTTT.

The chain employs TRBV2 and TRBJ2-1; either TRBD1 or TRBD2 may supply D (6 bases each). The CDR3 totals 15 residues. Trimming stripped 3 bases from V and 8 bases from J, with 17 bases between. Germline CDR1 is SNHLY and CDR2 is FYNNEI. CDR3 region: CASSDRGAGIYEQFF. The CDR3 DNA is TGTGCCAGCAGTGACAGGGGCGCGGGAATCTATGAGCAGTTCTTC.

DNA for the CDR3: TGTGCCAGTCCGCCGGGAGGGGGAGTCTACAATGAGCAGTTCTTC. Amino acids: CASPPGGGVYNEQFF. The chain combines TRBV28 with TRBJ2-1; TRBD2 matches at 8 bases. From germline, CDR1 is MDHEN and CDR2 SYDVKM. This CDR3 is built from 15 residues. The J segment lost 3 bases and the V segment lost 9 bases, leaving 10 bases of the junction unmatched.

In this sample, this clonotype turned up a few times. The chain employs TRBV12-3 or TRBV12-4 and TRBJ1-1; D unresolved. This CDR3 region has 13 residues. V lost 6 bases and J 6 bases, leaving 14 bases between the germline ends. The CDR3 spells CASSVRVIAEAFF. The CDR3 nucleotides read TGTGCCAGCAGCGTAAGGGTAATCGCTGAAGCTTTCTTT.

This clonotype was seen a handful of times. V gene TRBV20-1 combines with J gene TRBJ2-7; D is unresolved. Germline CDR1 DFQATT, CDR2 SNEGSKA (reference sequence). Trimming pared 5 bases from V and 3 bases from J, leaving 11 bases between. This CDR3 comprises 12 residues. The CDR3 DNA follows: TGCAGTGCTCGACGGACGGACTACGAGCAGTACTTC. It encodes CSARRTDYEQYF.

The chain employs TRBV5-1 and TRBJ2-1, with 10 bases aligning to TRBD2. CDR1 is SGHRS, CDR2 YFSETQ, per germline. The CDR3 totals 16 residues. With 4 bases clipped from V and 9 bases from J, the junction kept 13 bases outside the gene matches. The CDR3 DNA sequence: TGCGCCAGCAGCCCGACCTCTAGCGGGAGATTTAGTGAGCAGTTCTTC. The encoded protein is CASSPTSSGRFSEQFF. Full variable domain (missing parts from reference TRBV5-1 and TRBJ2-1): KAGVTQTPRYLIKTRGQQVTLSCSPISGHRSVSWYQQTPGQGLQFLFEYFSETQRNKGNFPGRFSGRQFSNSRSEMNVSTLELGDSALYLCASSPTSSGRFSEQFFGPGTRLTVL.

The V and J genes are TRBV12-3 or TRBV12-4 and TRBJ2-2, with 7 bases identical to TRBD2. The junction had 4 bases not matched to a gene; V was cut back by 5 bases and J by 1 base. This CDR3 contains 15 residues. The chain's CDR3 is CASSRLARNTGELFF. The CDR3 DNA reads as TGTGCCAGCAGTAGACTAGCACGGAACACCGGGGAGCTGTTTTTT.

The rearrangement uses TRBV6-2 or TRBV6-3 and TRBJ1-1; D ambiguous. Germline CDR1 MNHEY, CDR2 SVGEGT. The CDR3 runs to 13 residues. Trimming left V 6 bases short and J 5 bases short, with 13 bases between. CDR3 nucleotides: TGTGCCAGCAGCCTTACTCCAGGTACTGAAGCTTTCTTT. Its protein is CASSLTPGTEAFF.

This clonotype was detected only a few times. This chain connects TRBV12-3 or TRBV12-4 to TRBJ2-5; D gene unclear. CDR3 length: 15 residues. Trimming took off 3 bases at V and 2 bases at J, with 13 bases between the two ends. The CDR3 is CASSLGQARQETQYF. The CDR3 DNA sequence: TGTGCCAGCAGTTTGGGTCAGGCCCGACAAGAGACCCAGTACTTC.

The chain uses TRBV24-1 and TRBJ2-4; D gene unclear. The CDR3 runs 13 residues. Germline CDR1 KGHDR, CDR2 SFDVKD. Trimming took 12 bases from V and 0 from J, leaving 11 bases between them. The CDR3 DNA sequence: TGTGCCTTGCGGTGGTTAGCCAAAAACATTCAGTACTTC. Translating gives CALRWLAKNIQYF.